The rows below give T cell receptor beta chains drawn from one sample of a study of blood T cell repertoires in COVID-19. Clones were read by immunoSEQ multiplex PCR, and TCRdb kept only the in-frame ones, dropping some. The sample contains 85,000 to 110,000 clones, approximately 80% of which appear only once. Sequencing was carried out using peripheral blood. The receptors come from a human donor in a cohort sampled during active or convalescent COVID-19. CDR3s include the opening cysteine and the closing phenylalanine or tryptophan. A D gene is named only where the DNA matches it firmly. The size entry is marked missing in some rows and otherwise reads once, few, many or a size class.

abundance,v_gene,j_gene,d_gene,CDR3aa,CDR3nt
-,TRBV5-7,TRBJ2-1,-,CASSLLRVPYNEQFF,TGTGCCAGCAGCTTGTTGAGGGTCCCCTACAATGAGCAGTTCTTC
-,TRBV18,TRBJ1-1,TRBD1,CASSPLVIGQGAGEAFF,TGTGCCAGCTCACCATTAGTGATAGGACAGGGGGCAGGAGAAGCTTTCTTT
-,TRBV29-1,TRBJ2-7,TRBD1,CSVARGTGRYEQYF,TGCAGCGTTGCGCGAGGGACAGGGCGCTACGAGCAGTACTTC
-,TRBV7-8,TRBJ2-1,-,CASTLNSLGNEQFF,TGTGCCAGCACCCTTAATTCTCTAGGCAATGAGCAGTTCTTC
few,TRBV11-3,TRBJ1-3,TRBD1,CASSTRGQGNTIYF,TGTGCCAGCTCGACAAGGGGGCAAGGAAACACCATATATTTT
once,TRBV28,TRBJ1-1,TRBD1,CASRDTGGTEAFF,TGTGCCAGCAGGGACACAGGGGGGACTGAAGCTTTCTTT
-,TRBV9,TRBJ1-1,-,CASSFLAENTEAFF,TGTGCCAGCAGCTTCCTCGCGGAGAACACTGAAGCTTTCTTT
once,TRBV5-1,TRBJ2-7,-,CASSFQGNHEQYF,TGCGCCAGCAGCTTCCAGGGAAACCACGAGCAGTACTTC
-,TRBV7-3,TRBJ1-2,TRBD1,CASSLNGPGTDYGYTF,TGTGCCAGCAGCTTAAATGGCCCCGGGACAGATTATGGCTACACCTTC
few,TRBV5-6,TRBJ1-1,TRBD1,CASSPDRGRWDTEAFF,TGTGCCAGCAGCCCCGACAGGGGTCGGTGGGACACTGAAGCTTTCTTT
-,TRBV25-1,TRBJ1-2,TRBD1,CASSVPGTDYGYTF,TGTGCCAGCAGTGTTCCCGGGACAGACTATGGCTACACCTTC
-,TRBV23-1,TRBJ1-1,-,CASSQSGQGENTEAFF,TGCGCCAGCAGTCAATCGGGTCAAGGGGAGAACACTGAAGCTTTCTTT
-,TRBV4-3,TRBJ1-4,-,CASSHDTTNEKLFF,TGCGCCAGCAGCCACGACACAACTAATGAAAAACTGTTTTTT
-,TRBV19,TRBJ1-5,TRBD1,CASSKAGTESNQPQHF,TGTGCCAGTAGCAAAGCCGGGACAGAGAGCAATCAGCCCCAGCATTTT
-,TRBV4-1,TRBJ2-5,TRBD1,CASSDRGRQETQYF,TGCGCCAGCTCGGACAGGGGACGACAAGAGACCCAGTACTTC
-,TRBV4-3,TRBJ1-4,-,CASSQSSGSKLFF,TGCGCCAGCAGCCAAAGTTCAGGGTCGAAACTGTTTTTT
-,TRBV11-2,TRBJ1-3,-,CASSLTGLRVSGNTIYF,TGTGCCAGCAGCTTAACAGGGCTCCGGGTGTCTGGAAACACCATATATTTT
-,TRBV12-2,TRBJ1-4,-,CASRFWSTEKLFF,TGTGCAAGTCGCTTCTGGAGTACCGAAAAACTGTTTTTT
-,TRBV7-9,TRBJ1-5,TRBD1,CASSYGTGGNQPQHF,TGTGCCAGCAGCTATGGGACAGGAGGCAATCAGCCCCAGCATTTT
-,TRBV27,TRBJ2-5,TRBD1,CASSSTGGLGTQYF,TGTGCCAGCAGTTCTACAGGGGGCTTAGGGACCCAGTACTTC
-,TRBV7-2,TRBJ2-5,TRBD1,CASSFGTGKETQYF,TGTGCCAGCAGCTTCGGGACAGGGAAAGAGACCCAGTACTTC
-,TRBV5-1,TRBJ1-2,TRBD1,CASSRGTGVDYGYTF,TGCGCCAGCAGCCGCGGGACAGGGGTAGACTATGGCTACACCTTC
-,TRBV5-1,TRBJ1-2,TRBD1,CASREQGNGYTF,TGCGCCAGCCGTGAACAGGGGAACGGCTACACCTTC
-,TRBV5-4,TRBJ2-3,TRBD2,CASSTPGLAGERGDTQYF,TGTGCCAGCAGCACCCCGGGACTAGCGGGGGAGAGAGGAGATACGCAGTATTTT